A selection of T cell receptor beta chains follows, all from one sample in a study of blood T cells in healthy people across ages. TCRdb re-analysed the 5' RACE reads in MiXCR, keeping a single row per CDR3 protein. Of almost 800,000 distinct CDR3 sequences listed, roughly 64% are singletons. The source material was blood. The receptors come from a man younger than 45 in good health. The CDR3 runs from the conserved cysteine through the conserved F or W. Each record gives: D gene, J gene, V gene, clone size, CDR3 protein, CDR3 DNA. D genes are given only for firm matches. Clone size is stated in some rows and not others, as once, few, many or a class when expanded.

d_gene: -; j_gene: TRBJ2-1; v_gene: TRBV3-1; abundance: -; CDR3aa: CASSQGAGRLGAGSYNEQFF; CDR3nt: TGTGCCAGCAGCCAAGGGGCAGGAAGGTTGGGGGCCGGCTCCTATAATGAGCAGTTCTTC
d_gene: TRBD2; j_gene: TRBJ2-7; v_gene: TRBV20-1; abundance: -; CDR3aa: CSARVPGLAEYEQYF; CDR3nt: TGCAGTGCTAGAGTCCCGGGACTAGCGGAATACGAGCAGTACTTC
d_gene: -; j_gene: TRBJ2-7; v_gene: TRBV6-6; abundance: -; CDR3aa: CASRKSPRGSSYEQYF; CDR3nt: TGTGCCAGCAGAAAATCCCCCCGGGGTAGCTCCTACGAGCAGTACTTC
d_gene: -; j_gene: TRBJ1-1; v_gene: TRBV12-3/TRBV12-4; abundance: few; CDR3aa: CASRRMDSVNTEAFF; CDR3nt: TGTGCCAGCAGGAGAATGGACAGCGTGAACACTGAAGCTTTCTTT
d_gene: -; j_gene: TRBJ1-2; v_gene: TRBV4-2; abundance: few; CDR3aa: CASSLSVSPRGYTF; CDR3nt: TGTGCCAGCAGCCTCAGTGTTTCGCCCCGTGGCTACACCTTC
d_gene: -; j_gene: TRBJ2-3; v_gene: TRBV27; abundance: -; CDR3aa: CASSPRFLTDTQYF; CDR3nt: TGTGCCAGCAGCCCTAGGTTTTTGACAGATACGCAGTATTTT
d_gene: -; j_gene: TRBJ2-3; v_gene: TRBV29-1; abundance: -; CDR3aa: CSVGYGGPTDTQYF; CDR3nt: TGCAGCGTTGGTTATGGGGGACCCACAGATACGCAGTATTTT
d_gene: -; j_gene: TRBJ2-3; v_gene: TRBV6-2/TRBV6-3; abundance: -; CDR3aa: CASNAPLGPRGADTQYF; CDR3nt: TGTGCCAGCAACGCCCCCCTTGGCCCCAGGGGGGCAGATACGCAGTATTTT
d_gene: -; j_gene: TRBJ2-5; v_gene: TRBV15; abundance: few; CDR3aa: CATSSPEQPWTQYF; CDR3nt: TGTGCCACCAGCTCTCCGGAACAGCCATGGACCCAGTACTTC
d_gene: TRBD2; j_gene: TRBJ2-7; v_gene: TRBV25-1; abundance: -; CDR3aa: CASSKRDYYEQYF; CDR3nt: TGTGCCAGCAGTAAGAGGGACTACTACGAGCAGTACTTC
d_gene: TRBD1; j_gene: TRBJ2-7; v_gene: TRBV6-2/TRBV6-3; abundance: -; CDR3aa: CASNKQGSSYEQYF; CDR3nt: TGTGCCAGCAACAAACAGGGGAGCTCCTACGAGCAGTACTTC
d_gene: -; j_gene: TRBJ2-7; v_gene: TRBV27; abundance: -; CDR3aa: CASGIGFEQYF; CDR3nt: TGTGCCAGCGGCATAGGGTTCGAGCAGTACTTC
d_gene: TRBD2; j_gene: TRBJ2-4; v_gene: TRBV5-6; abundance: -; CDR3aa: CASSFKTSPNIQYF; CDR3nt: TGTGCCAGCAGCTTTAAGACTAGCCCCAACATTCAGTACTTC
d_gene: TRBD2; j_gene: TRBJ2-1; v_gene: TRBV4-3; abundance: -; CDR3aa: CASSQEAGARSNEQFF; CDR3nt: TGCGCCAGCAGCCAAGAAGCGGGAGCCAGATCCAATGAGCAGTTCTTC
d_gene: -; j_gene: TRBJ2-1; v_gene: TRBV20-1; abundance: -; CDR3aa: CSARDPFSRGDYNEQFF; CDR3nt: TGCAGTGCTAGAGATCCCTTCTCCCGCGGGGACTACAATGAGCAGTTCTTC
d_gene: TRBD1; j_gene: TRBJ1-4; v_gene: TRBV28; abundance: -; CDR3aa: CASSSYRDRVLGSEKLFF; CDR3nt: TGTGCCAGCAGTTCTTACCGGGACAGGGTTTTGGGGAGTGAAAAACTGTTTTTT
d_gene: -; j_gene: TRBJ2-7; v_gene: TRBV7-9; abundance: -; CDR3aa: CASARFQSYEQYF; CDR3nt: TGTGCCAGCGCACGATTCCAAAGCTACGAGCAGTACTTC
d_gene: TRBD2; j_gene: TRBJ2-7; v_gene: TRBV6-1; abundance: many; CDR3aa: CASRMGLLYEQYF; CDR3nt: TGTGCCAGCAGGATGGGACTACTCTACGAGCAGTACTTC
d_gene: -; j_gene: TRBJ2-7; v_gene: TRBV27; abundance: -; CDR3aa: CASSSRISQGYEQYF; CDR3nt: TGTGCCAGCAGTTCGCGTATCTCACAGGGTTACGAGCAGTACTTC
d_gene: -; j_gene: TRBJ1-4; v_gene: TRBV9; abundance: few; CDR3aa: CASSVALGDLAGGLEKLFF; CDR3nt: TGTGCCAGCAGCGTAGCTTTAGGGGACCTCGCCGGCGGCCTTGAAAAACTGTTTTTT
d_gene: -; j_gene: TRBJ2-5; v_gene: TRBV7-2; abundance: -; CDR3aa: CASSLSPGFLEETQYF; CDR3nt: TGTGCCAGCAGCCTCTCTCCTGGATTCTTGGAAGAGACCCAGTACTTC
d_gene: -; j_gene: TRBJ2-5; v_gene: TRBV20-1; abundance: few; CDR3aa: CSARDSDRREQYF; CDR3nt: TGCAGTGCTAGAGATTCGGACAGGAGGGAGCAGTACTTC
d_gene: -; j_gene: TRBJ1-1; v_gene: TRBV12-3/TRBV12-4; abundance: -; CDR3aa: CASSLQAGGAFF; CDR3nt: TGTGCCAGCAGTTTACAGGCGGGAGGAGCTTTCTTT
d_gene: -; j_gene: TRBJ2-1; v_gene: TRBV5-1; abundance: -; CDR3aa: CATRAGVEQFF; CDR3nt: TGCGCCACAAGGGCCGGGGTTGAGCAGTTCTTC
d_gene: -; j_gene: TRBJ2-7; v_gene: TRBV5-1; abundance: -; CDR3aa: CASSLLMGSSYEQYF; CDR3nt: TGCGCCAGCAGCTTGTTGATGGGCAGCTCCTACGAGCAGTACTTC
d_gene: -; j_gene: TRBJ2-5; v_gene: TRBV10-3; abundance: -; CDR3aa: CAISGTDRETQYF; CDR3nt: TGTGCCATCAGTGGTACAGACAGAGAGACCCAGTACTTC
d_gene: TRBD2; j_gene: TRBJ2-1; v_gene: TRBV4-2; abundance: few; CDR3aa: CASSQLLAGGTIKQFF; CDR3nt: TGTGCCAGCAGCCAGCTACTAGCGGGAGGGACAATAAAGCAGTTCTTC
d_gene: -; j_gene: TRBJ2-1; v_gene: TRBV29-1; abundance: -; CDR3aa: CSVGEAANEQFF; CDR3nt: TGCAGCGTTGGAGAAGCAGCCAATGAGCAGTTCTTC
d_gene: -; j_gene: TRBJ2-1; v_gene: TRBV20-1; abundance: -; CDR3aa: CSASSLSQGGDEQFF; CDR3nt: TGCAGCGCCAGCAGCTTGTCCCAGGGAGGAGATGAGCAGTTCTTC
d_gene: TRBD2; j_gene: TRBJ2-3; v_gene: TRBV9; abundance: medium-sized; CDR3aa: CASSEGTSGRLEDTQYF; CDR3nt: TGTGCCAGCAGCGAGGGGACTAGCGGGAGGCTGGAAGATACGCAGTATTTT
d_gene: TRBD1; j_gene: TRBJ2-7; v_gene: TRBV29-1; abundance: few; CDR3aa: CSGGDRVYEQYF; CDR3nt: TGCAGCGGGGGGGACAGGGTCTACGAGCAGTACTTC
d_gene: TRBD2; j_gene: TRBJ2-7; v_gene: TRBV7-9; abundance: -; CDR3aa: CASSSPSGPSYEQYF; CDR3nt: TGTGCCAGCAGCTCTCCTAGCGGGCCATCCTACGAGCAGTACTTC
d_gene: TRBD1; j_gene: TRBJ1-6; v_gene: TRBV15; abundance: -; CDR3aa: CATSRQGNSPLHF; CDR3nt: TGTGCCACCAGCCGACAGGGCAATTCACCCCTCCACTTT
d_gene: -; j_gene: TRBJ2-5; v_gene: TRBV6-6; abundance: -; CDR3aa: CASRTSTSLSGPQYF; CDR3nt: TGTGCCAGCAGGACTTCAACTAGCCTCTCGGGGCCCCAGTACTTC
d_gene: -; j_gene: TRBJ2-7; v_gene: TRBV7-9; abundance: few; CDR3aa: CASVRDGNYEQYF; CDR3nt: TGTGCCAGCGTCCGGGACGGAAACTACGAGCAGTACTTC
d_gene: -; j_gene: TRBJ1-5; v_gene: TRBV6-2/TRBV6-3; abundance: -; CDR3aa: CASSPRVVGPSNQPQHF; CDR3nt: TGTGCCAGCAGTCCCCGAGTGGTGGGACCTAGCAATCAGCCCCAGCATTTT
d_gene: TRBD1; j_gene: TRBJ1-2; v_gene: TRBV25-1; abundance: few; CDR3aa: CASSELAGQGGYTF; CDR3nt: TGTGCCAGCAGTGAATTGGCAGGACAGGGAGGCTACACCTTC
d_gene: TRBD2; j_gene: TRBJ2-1; v_gene: TRBV20-1; abundance: -; CDR3aa: CSASPSGRVSYNEQFF; CDR3nt: TGCAGTGCTAGCCCTAGCGGGAGGGTTTCCTACAATGAGCAGTTCTTC